The source of this TCR beta chain is a study of human T cells and chemical hapten exposure. As for the study in general: Patients, predominantly female, presented with alopecia areata, totalis or universalis. Per-sample TCR yields varied mainly from small pooled library volume differences.

The CDR3 runs to 15 residues. Germline V lookup: CDR1 LGHNA, CDR2 YNFKEQ. V lost 4 bases, J lost 3 bases, and 15 bases lay in between. General study results and limits: The count of PT1 expanded TCRs correlated positively with patch test score.

This clonotype was found many times. What it binds is not known. Documented time point: patch test 1, 2 weeks after DPC sensitization. Described treatment: therapeutic diphenylcyclopropenone sensitization with weekly scalp DPC. Individual cDNA molecules each carried unique molecular identifiers attached by the library. TCRdb analysed the RACE reads with MiXCR anew, one entry per CDR3 protein. The data hold tens of thousands of distinct CDR3 sequences, with approximately 10% observed a single time. This clonotype was sampled from a man aged 40-49 years with alopecia areata. Some clones in this sample may be carry-over from other donors' samples. The V gene is TRBV4-2, the J gene TRBJ1-1; no clear D gene. This specimen was whole blood, taken in connection with sensitization to the hapten diphenylcyclopropenone (DPC). CDR3 loop: CASSPKSGFDTEAFF. CDR3 DNA sequence: TGTGCCAGCAGCCCCAAATCCGGGTTTGACACTGAAGCTTTCTTT.